The text below deals with one T cell receptor beta chain. Method: immunoSEQ multiplex PCR; TCRdb's copy keeps in-frame clones and lacks some. This table holds about 35,000 clones, 90% to 95% found once. This specimen comes from a study of graft-versus-host responses after intestinal transplantation. Trimming removed 3 bases from V and 8 bases from J, with 8 bases in between. Germline V gene lookup returns CDR1 SQVTM and CDR2 ANQGSEA. There are 11 residues in the CDR3. Sequences were derived from PBMCs, sampled 16 days after intestinal transplant. The origin of this receptor is a human patient who received an intestinal transplant, so some T cells may come from the graft donor. The rearrangement links TRBV29-1 to TRBJ2-1; D is undetermined. The CDR3 spells CSVEWWYEQFF. The CDR3 DNA reads TGCAGCGTTGAGTGGTGGTATGAGCAGTTCTTC.